The sequence of this T cell receptor beta chain was determined in a study of T-cell reconstitution after alpha-beta-depleted transplantation in children. Unique molecular identifiers were incorporated into the prepared TCRbeta library. TCRdb reprocessed the PCR reads with MiXCR, giving one entry per CDR3 protein. The sample consists of hundreds of thousands of distinct CDR3 sequences, over 10% of them appearing once. The CDR3 length is 16 residues. The germline V gene encodes CDR1 MNHNS and CDR2 SASEGT. V shed 7 bases and J shed 4 bases, with 20 bases lying between them. This clonotype appeared a few times. Its antigen is still unknown. General observations from the study: After transplant, high TCRbeta diversity at day 60 in some patients arose from surviving recipient T cells and thymic progenitors. After one year, T-cell counts and TCRbeta diversity mostly came from new T cells.

The V and J genes are TRBV6-1 and TRBJ2-1; TRBD2 might be the D (6 bases). The sample here was PBMCs, taken before TCRalphabeta/CD19-depleted stem cell transplant. This TCR was recovered from a girl aged 2-15 years with congenital amegakaryocytic thrombocytopenia, due to receive a stem cell transplant. CDR3 protein: CASTGGEREWYNEQFF. The CDR3 DNA sequence: TGTGCCAGCACCGGCGGGGAGAGGGAGTGGTACAATGAGCAGTTCTTC.